The 8 T cell receptor beta chains in this list originate from one sample, sequenced in a study of blood T cell repertoires in COVID-19. The table came from immunoSEQ multiplex PCR; TCRdb's copy has only in-frame clones and leaves some out. The profile shows about 200,000 clones, roughly 77% of them singletons. Sequenced input: peripheral blood. Every receptor here comes from a woman aged 40 to 49 with COVID-19, enrolled during active disease.

There are many counts of this clone. In the same sample, other DNA sequences code for this CDR3. This chain's CDR3 is CASSLSSYEQYF. CDR3 coding DNA: TGTGCCAGCAGCCTCAGCTCCTACGAGCAGTACTTC. The chain has TRBV7-2 and TRBJ2-7; the D is unclear. CDR3 length equals 12 residues. Germline CDR1 SGHTA, CDR2 FQGNSA. Trimming took 5 bases from V and 0 from J, leaving 5 bases between them.

J is TRBJ2-1 and V is TRBV2, with 10 nucleotides matching TRBD2. The trim removed 4 bases at V and 2 bases at J, leaving 5 bases unmatched. Germline CDR1 is SNHLY and CDR2 is FYNNEI. This CDR3 is built from 16 residues. This CDR3 reads CASSAASGGAYNEQFF. In nucleotides, the CDR3 is TGTGCCAGCAGTGCTGCTAGCGGGGGAGCCTACAATGAGCAGTTCTTC.

The genes are TRBV10-3 and TRBJ1-5; 8 bases are a match to TRBD1. Losses at the gene ends were 10 bases for V and 7 bases for J; bases not matched to a gene: 6. CDR1 is ENHRY and CDR2 is SYGVKD in the germline V gene. There are 12 residues in the CDR3. The CDR3 spells CATTQGGQPQHF. The CDR3 bases are TGTGCCACCACACAGGGGGGACAGCCCCAGCATTTT.

This clone appeared a few times. The V gene is TRBV5-6, the J gene TRBJ1-6; D not certain. Per germline, CDR1 SGHDT and CDR2 YYEEEE. Trimming removed 2 bases from V and 5 bases from J, with 8 bases in between. This CDR3 has 14 residues. Here the CDR3 reads CASSFRQDNSPLHF. The DNA of the CDR3 is TGTGCCAGCAGCTTTCGCCAGGATAATTCACCCCTCCACTTT. The full variable domain, rest sourced from reference TRBV5-6 and TRBJ1-6, is DAGVTQSPTHLIKTRGQQVTLRCSPKSGHDTVSWYQQALGQGPQFIFQYYEEEERQRGNFPDRFSGHQFPNYSSELNVNALLLGDSALYLCASSFRQDNSPLHFGNGTRLTVT.

V usage is TRBV2 and J usage is TRBJ1-1, with TRBD1 matching 7 bases. The ends lost 6 bases at V and 3 bases at J; junction bases unmatched: 4. In germline, CDR1 is SNHLY, CDR2 FYNNEI. This CDR3 contains 13 residues. CDR3 sequence: CASRGQSYTEAFF. For the CDR3, the DNA is TGTGCCAGCAGGGGACAGAGTTACACTGAAGCTTTCTTT.

The rearrangement uses TRBV18 and TRBJ1-4; D remains ambiguous. Trimming pared 4 bases from V and 7 bases from J, leaving 7 bases between. The length of the CDR3 is 12 residues. Per germline, CDR1 KGHSH and CDR2 LQKENI. CDR3 in amino acids: CASSRAGEKLFF. The CDR3 DNA reads as TGTGCCAGCTCACGGGCTGGTGAAAAACTGTTTTTT.

V gene TRBV5-1 combines with J gene TRBJ2-1; D is possibly TRBD1 (5 bases). V was pared by 3 bases and J by 7 bases, with 11 bases between. This CDR3 spans 13 amino acids. Germline CDR1 SGHRS, CDR2 YFSETQ. CDR3 sequence (DNA): TGCGCCAGCAGCTCCCAGGGTGTGAATGAGCAGTTCTTC. Its protein is CASSSQGVNEQFF.

This CDR3 reads CASAGLAGGGTGELFF. In DNA form, the CDR3 reads TGTGCCAGCGCTGGACTAGCGGGGGGGGGCACCGGGGAGCTGTTTTTT. The chain carries TRBV7-8 and TRBJ2-2; the match to TRBD2 covers 15 bases. The V and J ends lost 8 bases and 4 bases, in that order; junction bases with no gene match: 5. CDR3 length: 16 amino acids. Germline V gene data show CDR1 as SGHVS and CDR2 as FQNEAQ. The full variable domain, with the rest looked up from reference TRBV7-8 and TRBJ2-2, is GAGVSQSPRYKVAKRGQDVALRCDPISGHVSLFWYQQALGQGPEFLTYFQNEAQLDKSGLPSDRFFAERPEGSVSTLKIQRTQQEDSAVYLCASAGLAGGGTGELFFGEGSRLTVL.